This TCR beta chain emerged from a study of OX40 agonist ivuxolimab in advanced cancers. Sequencing was performed with immunoSEQ multiplex PCR; in TCRdb, only in-frame clones are kept and a portion is missing. This table holds roughly 41,000 clones, more than 75% found once. The CDR3 covers 13 residues. Deletions cut 0 bases from V and 4 bases from J, with 9 bases between. Germline loops: CDR1 GTSNPN, CDR2 SVGIG (reference sequence). V gene TRBV30 combines with J gene TRBJ1-2, with D uncertain. The receptor was isolated from an adult with an advanced solid tumor such as melanoma, head and neck, liver or kidney cancer. Sample: CD4+ or CD8+ T cells sorted from blood, taken in a trial of the OX40 agonist ivuxolimab. Written as DNA, the CDR3 is TGTGCCTGGAGTGTACCCCCCAGCTATGGCTACACCTTC. Protein sequence: CAWSVPPSYGYTF.